These 6 T cell receptor beta chains share one sample of origin, sequenced in a study of cytomegalovirus exposure and HLA in healthy donors. Amplification used 60 Vbeta primers and 13 Jbeta primers. The table came from immunoSEQ multiplex PCR; TCRdb's copy has only in-frame clones and leaves some out. This table has around 130,000 clones, roughly 8.6% appearing once. The sequencing input was PBMCs. The receptors stem from a middle-aged woman in good health and CMV-seropositive.

The V gene is TRBV6-6, the J gene TRBJ2-1; perhaps TRBD1 as D (6 bases). The CDR3 consists of 13 residues. The V end was cut by 7 bases, the J end by 8 bases, with 15 bases between. Germline V gives CDR1 MNHNY, CDR2 SVGAGI (reference sequence). The CDR3, as DNA: TGTGCCAGCACGGGACAAGAGGTCTATGAGCAGTTCTTC. It specifies CASTGQEVYEQFF.

The chain links TRBV7-2 to TRBJ1-1, with D possibly matching TRBD1 (5 bases). CDR3 length: 15 amino acids. The germline V gene encodes CDR1 SGHTA and CDR2 FQGNSA. V lost 1 base, J lost 0 bases, and 9 bases lay in between. CDR3 coding DNA: TGTGCCAGCAGCTTAGGGGCAGGGATGAACACTGAAGCTTTCTTT. This translates into CASSLGAGMNTEAFF. The whole variable domain, remainder taken from reference TRBV7-2 and TRBJ1-1, is GAGVSQSPSNKVTEKGKDVELRCDPISGHTALYWYRQSLGQGLEFLIYFQGNSAPDKSGLPSDRFSAERTGGSVSTLTIQRTQQEDSAVYLCASSLGAGMNTEAFFGQGTRLTVV.

In this sample, this clone turned up a few times. V gene TRBV6-1 combines with J gene TRBJ2-5; no reliable D call. The J call may be mistaken, given a closer DNA end match to TRBJ2-7. CDR1 and CDR2 (germline): MNHNS, SASEGT. This CDR3 is built from 16 residues. The CDR3 region is CASSVYSIRTIYEQYF. The CDR3 DNA sequence: TGTGCCAGCAGTGTTTACAGTATCCGAACGATCTACGAGCAGTACTTC.

This clone was seen only a few times. V usage is TRBV10-1 and J usage is TRBJ1-1; possible D gene TRBD1, 5 bases. The CDR3 loop spans 15 amino acids. Germline V gives CDR1 WNHNN, CDR2 SYGVQD (reference sequence). V lost 4 bases to trimming and J lost 4 bases, with 16 bases between them. CDR3 DNA sequence: TGCGCCAGCAGTGGAAACAGGCGGTTGGGCACTGAAGCTTTCTTT. Protein sequence: CASSGNRRLGTEAFF.

V usage is TRBV5-6 and J usage is TRBJ2-5, with D maybe TRBD1 (5 bases). The end of the DNA aligns better with TRBJ2-7, so the J call may be wrong. Per germline, CDR1 SGHDT and CDR2 YYEEEE. The CDR3 contains 13 residues. In DNA, the CDR3 is TGTGCCAGCAGCTTCGACAGTAGCTACGAGCAGTACTTC. Protein sequence: CASSFDSSYEQYF.

Only a few counts were recorded for this clone. The rearrangement uses TRBV29-1 and TRBJ2-7; TRBD1 aligns across 10 bases. Germline V lookup: CDR1 SQVTM, CDR2 ANQGSEA. There are 14 residues in the CDR3. The trim removed 3 bases at V and 5 bases at J, leaving 7 bases unmatched. The CDR3 DNA reads TGCAGCGTTGAGTTGCGGGACAGGGGAGACGAGCAGTACTTC. Amino acid sequence: CSVELRDRGDEQYF.